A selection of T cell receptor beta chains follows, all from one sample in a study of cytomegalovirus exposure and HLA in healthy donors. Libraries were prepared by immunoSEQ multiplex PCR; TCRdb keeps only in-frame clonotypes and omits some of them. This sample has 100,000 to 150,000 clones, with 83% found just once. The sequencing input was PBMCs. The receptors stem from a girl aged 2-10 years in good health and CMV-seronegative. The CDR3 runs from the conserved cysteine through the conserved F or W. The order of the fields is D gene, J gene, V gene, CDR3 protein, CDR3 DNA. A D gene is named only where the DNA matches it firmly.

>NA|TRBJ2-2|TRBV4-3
CASSQVMGPGELFF
TGCGCCAGCAGCCAAGTCATGGGGCCTGGGGAGCTGTTTTTT
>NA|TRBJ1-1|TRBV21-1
CATINRDTGGTEAFF
TGTGCCACCATAAACCGGGACACCGGGGGGACTGAAGCTTTCTTT
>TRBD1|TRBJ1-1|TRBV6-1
CASKTGGTEAFF
TGTGCCAGCAAGACAGGGGGCACTGAAGCTTTCTTT
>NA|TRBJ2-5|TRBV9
CASSVYPSDQETQYF
TGTGCCAGCAGCGTATATCCTAGCGACCAAGAGACCCAGTACTTC
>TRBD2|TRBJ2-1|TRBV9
CASSERLGGSSYNEQFF
TGTGCCAGCAGCGAGAGACTGGGGGGGAGCTCCTACAATGAGCAGTTCTTC
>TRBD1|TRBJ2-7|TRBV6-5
CASSRTGAPYEQYF
TGTGCCAGCAGTCGCACAGGGGCCCCGTACGAGCAGTACTTC
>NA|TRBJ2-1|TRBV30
CACRRTANEQFF
TGTGCCTGCCGCCGGACAGCCAATGAGCAGTTCTTC
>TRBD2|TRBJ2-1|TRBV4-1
CASSPTPLVVAGDLYNEQFF
TGCGCCAGCAGCCCGACCCCTCTCGTGGTAGCGGGAGACTTATACAATGAGCAGTTCTTC
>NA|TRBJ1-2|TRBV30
CAWSVINFGYTF
TGTGCCTGGAGTGTAATCAATTTTGGCTACACCTTC
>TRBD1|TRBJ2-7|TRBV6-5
CASSYSIGTVTYEQYF
TGTGCCAGCAGTTACTCGATAGGGACAGTCACCTACGAGCAGTACTTC
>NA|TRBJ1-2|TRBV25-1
CASTKGANYGYTF
TGTGCCAGTACTAAGGGGGCTAACTATGGCTACACCTTC